This TCR beta chain was obtained from a study of blood T cell repertoires in COVID-19. Overall study: Sites in the United States, Italy and Spain provided acute and convalescent COVID-19 samples. Sources were T cells, B-cell-depleted T cells, or PBMCs; the material itself was cDNA or gDNA.

Cohorts were assigned according to the clinical history that participants reported. Germline V CDR1 and CDR2: SGHAT, FQNNGV. This CDR3 has 15 residues. Between the trimmed V and J ends, which lost 3 bases and 3 bases, there was a span of 11 bases. Assay used: immunoSEQ multiplex PCR; TCRdb lists only in-frame clones, some missing. The data show a few hundred thousand clones, around nine tenths seen once. The sequence was obtained from a woman aged 25 to 39 who had been exposed to COVID-19. V gene TRBV11-2 combines with J gene TRBJ2-2; D perhaps matches TRBD1 (6 bases). Sequencing was performed on PBMCs or T cells enriched from blood (not recorded which). The CDR3 nucleotides are TGTGCCAGCAGCTTTGGGGCAGGGGACACCGGGGAGCTGTTTTTT. Translated: CASSFGAGDTGELFF.